The present T cell receptor beta chain was sequenced within a study of siplizumab effects on memory and regulatory T cells. As concerns this clone: Its antigen is undetermined. The junction and the germline gene differ at one end; a read error may be behind it.

Germline CDR1 ENHRY, CDR2 SYGVKD. This CDR3 has 16 amino acids. Around 10^5 TCR templates per sample were assayed. Sequenced by immunoSEQ multiplex PCR; TCRdb stores in-frame clones only, minus some. Of some 70,000 clones in the sample, over 75% were seen once. Whole-study results and caveats: Memory cells seemed less diverse than naive T cells, which also seemed major contributors to the alloresponse. In controls, 25% to 30% of mappable alloreactive CD4+ clones were Treg-derived on average, versus 68.8% with siplizumab. Whether proliferating Tregs in siplizumab cultures suppress was not functionally confirmed.

This chain uses TRBV10-3 with TRBJ2-7; 14 bases agree with TRBD2. Material: Tregs sorted from blood. This receptor was identified in a human donor in good health. DNA of the CDR3: TGTTCCATTCAGAAGGGGGTAGGGACTAGCGGGAGTGTGCAGTACTTC. Encoded protein: CSIQKGVGTSGSVQYF.